This TCR beta chain originates from a study of immune cell composition in non-small cell lung cancer. Whole-study findings and limits: Tumour TCR-beta clonality was not significantly tied to smoking pack-years.

This clone has more than one count but fewer than ten. Its cognate antigen is unknown. The CDR3 loop spans 13 amino acids. Trimming cost V 0 bases and J 7 bases, with 10 bases left between them. Germline V gene lookup returns CDR1 MGHRA and CDR2 YSYEKL. Assay: immunoSEQ multiplex PCR; the TCRdb copy retains only in-frame clones and omits some. The sample shows 4,000 to 5,500 clones, 71% of them seen only once. Template was genomic DNA from frozen, unsorted single-cell suspensions. The chain uses TRBV4-1 and TRBJ2-7, with D unclear. The sequence was obtained from a human donor with non-small cell lung cancer. Material: lung tumor tissue. The CDR3 nucleotides are TGCGCCAGCAGCCAAGATGGCGGAACGGAGCAGTACTTC. It encodes CASSQDGGTEQYF.